The rows below give T cell receptor beta chains drawn from one sample of a study of control samples from healthy donors and cancer patients. Assay: immunoSEQ multiplex PCR; the TCRdb copy retains only in-frame clones and omits some. The sample has 98,000 or so clones, more than 75% seen once. Sequenced sample: blood. The receptors originated from a man aged 60 to 69 in good health. The CDR3 runs from the conserved cysteine through the conserved F or W. The D gene is left open where the match is weak. Size tells how often a clone was seen (once, few, many) or the class of an expanded clone, and some rows leave it out.

d_call,clone_size,cdr3_length,j_call,v_call,cdr3_aa,cdr3_nt
NA,many,17,TRBJ2-5,TRBV14,CASSQEEFGPSQETQYF,TGTGCCAGCAGCCAAGAAGAATTTGGGCCGAGCCAAGAGACCCAGTACTTC
NA,NA,13,TRBJ2-3,TRBV5-1,CASSSTVPGTQYF,TGCGCCAGCAGCTCGACAGTTCCCGGCACGCAGTATTTT
NA,NA,14,TRBJ1-5,TRBV2,CASSLSGSNQPQHF,TGTGCCAGCAGTCTTTCGGGGAGCAATCAGCCCCAGCATTTT
NA,NA,13,TRBJ1-1,TRBV4-1,CASRNRVGTEAFF,TGCGCCAGCCGAAACAGGGTCGGCACTGAAGCTTTCTTT
NA,NA,13,TRBJ1-5,TRBV6-5,CASSPGGLQPQHF,TGTGCCAGCAGTCCCGGGGGGCTCCAGCCCCAGCATTTT
NA,once,15,TRBJ1-2,TRBV10-3,CAISERGGTNYGYTF,TGTGCCATCAGTGAGCGAGGGGGGACTAACTATGGCTACACCTTC
NA,NA,14,TRBJ2-3,TRBV6-2/TRBV6-3,CASSSAGRADTQYF,TGTGCCAGCAGTTCTGCGGGAAGGGCAGATACGCAGTATTTT
NA,NA,13,TRBJ2-7,TRBV5-1,CASSFGGTYEQYF,TGCGCCAGCAGCTTTGGAGGCACCTACGAGCAGTACTTC
TRBD2,NA,15,TRBJ2-7,TRBV28,CASSPGTSAQYEQYF,TGTGCCAGCAGTCCTGGGACTAGCGCACAATACGAGCAGTACTTC
TRBD2,NA,15,TRBJ2-3,TRBV19,CASKNTPGGTDTQYF,TGTGCCAGCAAGAACACGCCCGGGGGGACAGATACGCAGTATTTT
TRBD1,NA,15,TRBJ1-5,TRBV7-8,CASSPGRGRLQPQHF,TGTGCCAGCAGCCCGGGCAGGGGGCGCCTACAGCCCCAGCATTTT
TRBD2,NA,17,TRBJ2-3,TRBV2,CASTVGLAGGPEDTQYF,TGTGCCAGCACGGTAGGACTAGCGGGGGGGCCCGAAGATACGCAGTATTTT
TRBD1,NA,16,TRBJ1-5,TRBV4-2,CASSPQGGGSNQPQHF,TGTGCCAGCAGCCCACAGGGGGGGGGCAGCAATCAGCCCCAGCATTTT
NA,NA,15,TRBJ1-2,TRBV7-8,CASSLEPGSHYGYTF,TGTGCCAGCAGCTTAGAACCGGGGAGTCACTATGGCTACACCTTC
TRBD2,NA,18,TRBJ2-3,TRBV15,CATSEGLAGGPGTDTQYF,TGTGCCACCAGCGAGGGACTAGCGGGGGGGCCTGGCACAGATACGCAGTATTTT